The T cell receptor (beta chain) under discussion was sequenced for a study of response to subunit inactivated influenza vaccine. Using its own MiXCR run on the RT-PCR reads, TCRdb lists one record per CDR3 protein. The sample includes around 490,000 distinct CDR3 sequences, 6% to 9% of them seen just once. Germline V lookup: CDR1 SNHLY, CDR2 FYNNEI. This CDR3 spans 16 amino acids. V was clipped by 2 bases and J by 3 bases, with 14 bases between them. General study results and limits: Every seasonal influenza vaccination brings in few new T cells, the authors suggested.

Concerning this clonotype itself: Its antigen is not identified.

This material consisted of PBMCs from blood, taken less than 30 months after vaccination. This sequence was found in a man aged 45-69 years who received an inactivated influenza vaccine. The V gene is TRBV2, the J gene TRBJ2-1; a possible D gene is TRBD1 (6 bases). This CDR3 reads CASSEHQGNLYNEQFF. CDR3 coding DNA: TGTGCCAGCAGTGAACACCAGGGGAACCTCTACAATGAGCAGTTCTTC.